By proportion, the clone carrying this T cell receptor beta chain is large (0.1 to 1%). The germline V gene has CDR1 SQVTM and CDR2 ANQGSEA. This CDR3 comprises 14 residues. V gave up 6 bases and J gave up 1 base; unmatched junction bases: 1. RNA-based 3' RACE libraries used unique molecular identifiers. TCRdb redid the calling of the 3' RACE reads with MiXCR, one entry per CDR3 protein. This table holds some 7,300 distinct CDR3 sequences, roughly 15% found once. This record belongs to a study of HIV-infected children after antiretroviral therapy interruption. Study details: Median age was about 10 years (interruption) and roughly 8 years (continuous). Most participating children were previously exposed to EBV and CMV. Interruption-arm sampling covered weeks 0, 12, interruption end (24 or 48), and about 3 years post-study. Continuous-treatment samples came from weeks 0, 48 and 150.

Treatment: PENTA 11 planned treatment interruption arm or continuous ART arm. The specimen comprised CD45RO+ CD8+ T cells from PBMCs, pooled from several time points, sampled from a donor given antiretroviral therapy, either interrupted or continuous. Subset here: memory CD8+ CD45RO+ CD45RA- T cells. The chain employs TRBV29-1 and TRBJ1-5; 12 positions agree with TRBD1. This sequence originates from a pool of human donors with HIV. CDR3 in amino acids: CSVGTGGSNQPQHF. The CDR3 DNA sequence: TGCAGCGTGGGGACAGGGGGCAGCAATCAGCCCCAGCATTTT.